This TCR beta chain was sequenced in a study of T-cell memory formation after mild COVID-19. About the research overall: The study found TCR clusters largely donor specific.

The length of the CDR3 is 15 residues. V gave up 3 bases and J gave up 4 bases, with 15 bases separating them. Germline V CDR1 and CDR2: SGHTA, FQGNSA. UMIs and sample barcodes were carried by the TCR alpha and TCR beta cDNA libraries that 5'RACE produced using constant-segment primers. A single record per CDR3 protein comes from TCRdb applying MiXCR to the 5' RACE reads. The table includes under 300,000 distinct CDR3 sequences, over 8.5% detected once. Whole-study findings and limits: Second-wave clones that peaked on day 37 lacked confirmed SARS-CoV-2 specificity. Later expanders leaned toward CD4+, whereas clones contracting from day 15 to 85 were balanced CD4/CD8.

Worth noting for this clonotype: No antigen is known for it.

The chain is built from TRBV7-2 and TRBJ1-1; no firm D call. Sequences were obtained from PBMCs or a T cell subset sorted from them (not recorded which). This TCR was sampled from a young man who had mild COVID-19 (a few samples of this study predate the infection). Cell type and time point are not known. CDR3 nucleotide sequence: TGTGCCAGCAGCTTCTTAGACGCAAGTCCCACTGAAGCTTTCTTT. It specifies CASSFLDASPTEAFF.